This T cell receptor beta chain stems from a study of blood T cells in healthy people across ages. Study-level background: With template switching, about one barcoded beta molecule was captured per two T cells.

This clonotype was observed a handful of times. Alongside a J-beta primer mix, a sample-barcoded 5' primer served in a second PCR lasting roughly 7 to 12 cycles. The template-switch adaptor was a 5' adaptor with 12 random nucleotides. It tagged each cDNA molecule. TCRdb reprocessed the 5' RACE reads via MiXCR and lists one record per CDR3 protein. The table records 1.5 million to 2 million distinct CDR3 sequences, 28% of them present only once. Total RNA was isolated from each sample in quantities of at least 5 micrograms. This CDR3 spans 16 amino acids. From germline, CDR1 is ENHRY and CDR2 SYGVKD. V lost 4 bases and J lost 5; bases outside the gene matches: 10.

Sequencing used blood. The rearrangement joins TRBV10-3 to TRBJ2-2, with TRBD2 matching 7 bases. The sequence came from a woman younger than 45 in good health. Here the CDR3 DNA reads TGTGCCATCAGTGCCGGGGTTCAGCGGGGTACCGGGGAGCTGTTTTTT. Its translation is CAISAGVQRGTGELFF.